Shown below are 21 T cell receptor beta chains from a single sample sequenced in a study of beta chain features in type 1 diabetes. All of the isolated RNA was reverse transcribed, so expressed TCRB transcripts were sequenced. Method: immunoSEQ multiplex PCR; TCRdb's copy keeps in-frame clones and lacks some. Of hundreds of thousands of clones listed, 30% were seen once; the top ten hold 0.05% to 0.07%. Input material: naive CD4+ T cells from blood. The receptors come from a man aged 18 to 30 in good health.

This clone turned up a few times. The chain couples TRBV30 to TRBJ1-1; D unclear. The CDR3 runs 13 residues. Germline V gene sequence: CDR1 GTSNPN, CDR2 SVGIG (reference sequence). V was shortened by 3 bases and J by 2 bases, with 10 bases between the two germline ends. CDR3 nucleotide sequence: TGTGCCTGGAGGGTAGAACAAAACACTGAAGCTTTCTTT. It yields the protein CAWRVEQNTEAFF.

This clone was observed a handful of times. The chain couples TRBV29-1 to TRBJ2-3; D may be TRBD2 (5 bases). The CDR3 covers 14 residues. V was shortened by 2 bases and J by 7 bases, with 16 bases between the two germline ends. Germline assignment: CDR1 SQVTM and CDR2 ANQGSEA. The CDR3 bases are TGCAGCGTTGAACTAGCTCTCAAAGGGAATACGCAGTATTTT. This translates into CSVELALKGNTQYF.

CDR3 coding DNA: TGTGCCTGGAGAGAGACAGGCTATAATTCACCCCTCCACTTT. The encoded protein is CAWRETGYNSPLHF. This chain joins TRBV30 and TRBJ1-6, with D tentatively TRBD1 (6 bases). The CDR3 has 14 residues. The germline V gene has CDR1 GTSNPN and CDR2 SVGIG (reference sequence). V shed 3 bases and J shed 3 bases, with 9 bases lying between them.

This chain connects TRBV9 to TRBJ1-1; tentatively, D is TRBD1 (5 bases). Germline V gene lookup returns CDR1 SGDLS and CDR2 YYNGEE. Deletions cut 0 bases from V and 3 bases from J, with 12 bases between. The CDR3 runs to 15 residues. The CDR3 DNA sequence: TGTGCCAGCAGCGTAGATGCAGGGATGGACACTGAAGCTTTCTTT. Its protein is CASSVDAGMDTEAFF.

This clone was recorded a few times. This chain connects TRBV29-1 to TRBJ2-3; D possibly matches TRBD1 or TRBD2 (5 bases each). CDR3 length: 15 residues. From germline, CDR1 is SQVTM and CDR2 ANQGSEA. Trimming shortened V by 1 base and J by 6 bases, and 17 bases separated the two germline ends. The CDR3 DNA sequence: TGCAGCGTTGAAGGAATTGGGACGCCAGAGGATACGCAGTATTTT. Amino acid sequence: CSVEGIGTPEDTQYF.

On this clone itself: Other DNA sequences in this sample translate to the same CDR3. The chain carries TRBV15 and TRBJ2-5; the D gene is possibly TRBD2 (5 bases). V gave up 2 bases and J gave up 1 base, with 5 bases separating them. There are 13 residues in the CDR3. Germline V gene data show CDR1 as LNHNV and CDR2 as YYDKDF (reference sequence). The DNA of the CDR3 is TGTGCCACCAGCAGACGGGGCCAAGAGACCCAGTACTTC. Translation gives CATSRRGQETQYF.

This clone was seen more than once but under ten times. The chain combines TRBV4-3 with TRBJ2-1; 11 positions match TRBD2. The CDR3 extends over 17 amino acids. Germline V gene sequence: CDR1 LGHNA, CDR2 YSLEER. V shed 4 bases and J 3 bases; nucleotides not matched to a gene: 8. The CDR3 bases are TGCGCCAGCAGCCGCCAGACTAGCGGGGACGTCTACAATGAGCAGTTCTTC. Translation: CASSRQTSGDVYNEQFF.

V gene TRBV5-1 combines with J gene TRBJ2-3; 13 nucleotides agree with TRBD2. V was clipped by 4 bases and J by 3 bases; unmatched bases: 5. Germline V gene data show CDR1 as SGHRS and CDR2 as YFSETQ. The CDR3 is 16 residues long. CDR3: CASSPQGLAGTDTQYF. DNA for the CDR3: TGCGCCAGCAGCCCCCAGGGACTAGCGGGAACAGATACGCAGTATTTT.

This chain links TRBV5-4 with TRBJ2-7; D is undetermined. This CDR3 has 11 amino acids. V lost 6 bases, J lost 6 bases, and 10 bases lay in between. CDR1 is SGHNT and CDR2 is YYREEE in the germline V gene (reference sequence). The CDR3 DNA follows: TGTGCCAGCACCTACCGGGCCGAGCAGTACTTC. Protein: CASTYRAEQYF.

This chain uses TRBV2 with TRBJ1-1; 9 bases map to TRBD1. The CDR3 consists of 13 residues. The V gene end was trimmed by 4 bases and the J gene end by 13 bases; junction bases not matched to a gene: 10. Germline V CDR1 and CDR2: SNHLY, FYNNEI. This CDR3 reads CASSARDRVRGFF. CDR3 coding DNA: TGTGCCAGCAGTGCTCGGGACAGGGTGAGAGGTTTCTTT.

The chain uses TRBV11-2 and TRBJ2-5; 10 bases map to TRBD2. The germline gives CDR1 SGHAT, CDR2 FQNNGV. J lost 7 bases, V lost 6 bases, and 11 bases had no gene match. The CDR3 covers 15 residues. The CDR3 is CASRPRLAGGGTQYF. The CDR3 coding sequence is TGTGCCAGCAGACCTAGACTAGCGGGTGGGGGGACCCAGTACTTC.

V is TRBV30 and J is TRBJ2-3; 7 bases agree with TRBD1. The CDR3 consists of 12 residues. V lost 4 bases, J lost 6 bases, and 4 bases stayed unmatched. CDR1 and CDR2 (germline): GTSNPN, SVGIG (reference sequence). The CDR3 nucleotides read TGTGCCTGGAACGCAGGGGGTGATACGCAGTATTTT. The encoded protein is CAWNAGGDTQYF.

Only a few counts were recorded for this clone. The rearrangement joins TRBV7-2 to TRBJ2-1; TRBD1 matches at 9 bases. The ends lost 5 bases at V and 6 bases at J; junction bases unmatched: 5. The CDR3 is 14 residues long. CDR1 SGHTA and CDR2 FQGNSA come from the germline V gene. The CDR3 spells CASSPWTGANEQFF. CDR3 sequence (DNA): TGTGCCAGCAGCCCCTGGACAGGGGCCAATGAGCAGTTCTTC. The full variable domain, with the rest looked up from reference TRBV7-2 and TRBJ2-1, is GAGVSQSPSNKVTEKGKDVELRCDPISGHTALYWYRQSLGQGLEFLIYFQGNSAPDKSGLPSDRFSAERTGGSVSTLTIQRTQQEDSAVYLCASSPWTGANEQFFGPGTRLTVL.

The chain combines TRBV7-9 with TRBJ2-1; tentatively, D is TRBD2 (5 bases). V was pared by 4 bases and J by 4 bases, with 20 bases between. The CDR3 has 17 residues. The germline gives CDR1 SEHNR, CDR2 FQNEAQ (reference sequence). The CDR3 region is CASSSVGMTGIYNEQFF. CDR3 nucleotide sequence: TGTGCCAGCAGCTCGGTTGGTATGACCGGGATATACAATGAGCAGTTCTTC.

In this sample, this clone turned up a few times. The gene calls are TRBV7-2 and TRBJ2-7; TRBD1 matches 10 bases. Germline lookup yields CDR1 SGHTA and CDR2 FQGNSA. The J segment lost 2 bases and the V segment lost 4 bases, leaving 2 bases of the junction unmatched. CDR3 length: 14 residues. CDR3 bases: TGTGCCAGCAGCTGGGACAGGGGCCCCTACGAGCAGTACTTC. Amino acids: CASSWDRGPYEQYF.

The chain links TRBV5-6 to TRBJ2-3, with 9 positions matching TRBD2. Trimming took 4 bases from V and 4 from J; bases not matched to a gene: 7. This CDR3 spans 15 amino acids. From germline, CDR1 is SGHDT and CDR2 YYEEEE. In DNA form, the CDR3 reads TGTGCCAGCAGCATCTTAGCGGGAGCCGCAGATACGCAGTATTTT. Its translation is CASSILAGAADTQYF.

This chain connects TRBV11-2 to TRBJ2-7; TRBD1 might be the D (6 bases). Germline V gives CDR1 SGHAT, CDR2 FQNNGV. V lost 0 bases and J 3 bases, leaving 15 bases between the germline ends. The CDR3 has 16 residues. As DNA, the CDR3 is TGTGCCAGCAGCTTAGATTCTGGACAGCTCAGCTACGAGCAGTACTTC. Translated: CASSLDSGQLSYEQYF.

CDR3 DNA: TGTGCCAGCAGCACACCTCGCCGGGACACTTCCTACGAGCAGTACTTC. This codes for CASSTPRRDTSYEQYF. The rearrangement joins TRBV21-1 to TRBJ2-7; TRBD1, the table's D call, lacks a check against the DNA. TRBV21-1 is assigned pseudogene status. CDR3 length equals 16 residues.

In regard to this clone: One end of the junction is discordant with germline, which a read error may explain. This chain joins TRBV10-3 and TRBJ1-2; a possible D gene is TRBD1 (5 bases). The CDR3 covers 14 residues. Per the germline V gene, CDR1 is ENHRY and CDR2 is SYGVKD. The CDR3 protein is CASSSPGVDYGYTF. In nucleotides, the CDR3 is TGTGCCAGCAGTTCCCCGGGGGTCGACTATGGCTACACCTTC.

This clone has only a few counts. The chain has TRBV20-1 and TRBJ2-1; D unclear. Germline V CDR1 and CDR2: DFQATT, SNEGSKA (reference sequence). The CDR3 runs 9 residues. V was clipped by 6 bases and J by 11 bases, with 8 bases between them. The CDR3 sequence: CSARPKQFF. CDR3 nucleotide sequence: TGCAGTGCGAGACCAAAGCAGTTCTTC.

The table lists this clone with a count of one. The chain has TRBV18 and TRBJ2-1; D might be TRBD2 (6 bases). Trimming left V 4 bases short and J 4 bases short, with 8 bases between. In germline, CDR1 is KGHSH, CDR2 LQKENI. This CDR3 has 13 amino acids. The CDR3 reads CASSQGLYNEQFF. CDR3 in DNA: TGTGCCAGCTCACAGGGACTTTACAATGAGCAGTTCTTC.